This T cell receptor beta chain was found in a study of blood T cell repertoires in COVID-19. The repertoire was sequenced with immunoSEQ multiplex PCR; TCRdb's copy has only in-frame clones and lacks some. The sample includes 300,000 or so clones, 80% to 90% seen only once; the top ten take 1%. Between the trimmed V and J ends, which lost 5 bases and 3 bases, there was a span of 10 bases. Germline CDR1 is LNHDA and CDR2 is SQIVND (reference sequence). This CDR3 is built from 13 residues. The sequencing sample was made of peripheral blood. The gene calls are TRBV19 and TRBJ1-1; D ambiguous. The source is a man aged 50 to 60 with active or convalescent COVID-19. CDR3 nucleotides: TGTGCCAGTAGTTTTGAGGGTGACACTGAAGCTTTCTTT. Translated: CASSFEGDTEAFF. The whole variable domain, remainder taken from reference TRBV19 and TRBJ1-1, is DGGITQSPKYLFRKEGQNVTLSCEQNLNHDAMYWYRQDPGQGLRLIYYSQIVNDFQKGDIAEGYSVSREKKESFPLTVTSAQKNPTAFYLCASSFEGDTEAFFGQGTRLTVV.